This TCR beta chain was recorded in a study of patients and donors after allogeneic stem cell transplantation. MiXCR was run by TCRdb on the RT-PCR reads, yielding one entry per CDR3 protein. The sample contains approximately 220,000 distinct CDR3 sequences, roughly 38% of which appear only once. The V gene's germline CDR1 is SNHLY and CDR2 FYNNEI. The CDR3 length is 15 residues. V dropped 2 bases and J dropped 8; count of bases not matched to a gene: 6. In this sample, this clonotype turned up once. The receptor's source is a human donor who was either an allogeneic HSCT recipient or a stem cell or donor lymphocyte infusion donor (not recorded which). It is not recorded whose cells these are; they may come from a transplant donor. The material sequenced was blood, either unsorted or a sorted T cell fraction (not recorded which). The V gene is TRBV2, the J gene TRBJ2-1, with TRBD2 identical over 10 bases. The CDR3 region has the DNA TGTGCCAGCAGTGAACAGGGACTAGCGCTCGATGAGCAGTTCTTC. This encodes CASSEQGLALDEQFF.